This record covers a single TCR beta chain. The data were taken from a study of blood T cell repertoires in COVID-19. CDR3 length: 12 residues. V was pared by 7 bases and J by 5 bases, with 4 bases of the junction left unmatched. Germline V gene sequence: CDR1 SEHNR, CDR2 FQNEAQ (reference sequence). Generated by immunoSEQ multiplex PCR, the TCRdb table keeps only in-frame clones and is missing some. The table shows some 190,000 clones, with under 90% occurring only once. This TCR came from a man aged 55-75 years with acute or convalescent COVID-19. The chain is built from TRBV7-9 and TRBJ1-2; TRBD1 matches at 7 bases. The sample was peripheral blood. The CDR3 loop is CASKGAGYGYTF. The DNA of the CDR3 is TGTGCCAGCAAGGGGGCTGGATATGGCTACACCTTC.